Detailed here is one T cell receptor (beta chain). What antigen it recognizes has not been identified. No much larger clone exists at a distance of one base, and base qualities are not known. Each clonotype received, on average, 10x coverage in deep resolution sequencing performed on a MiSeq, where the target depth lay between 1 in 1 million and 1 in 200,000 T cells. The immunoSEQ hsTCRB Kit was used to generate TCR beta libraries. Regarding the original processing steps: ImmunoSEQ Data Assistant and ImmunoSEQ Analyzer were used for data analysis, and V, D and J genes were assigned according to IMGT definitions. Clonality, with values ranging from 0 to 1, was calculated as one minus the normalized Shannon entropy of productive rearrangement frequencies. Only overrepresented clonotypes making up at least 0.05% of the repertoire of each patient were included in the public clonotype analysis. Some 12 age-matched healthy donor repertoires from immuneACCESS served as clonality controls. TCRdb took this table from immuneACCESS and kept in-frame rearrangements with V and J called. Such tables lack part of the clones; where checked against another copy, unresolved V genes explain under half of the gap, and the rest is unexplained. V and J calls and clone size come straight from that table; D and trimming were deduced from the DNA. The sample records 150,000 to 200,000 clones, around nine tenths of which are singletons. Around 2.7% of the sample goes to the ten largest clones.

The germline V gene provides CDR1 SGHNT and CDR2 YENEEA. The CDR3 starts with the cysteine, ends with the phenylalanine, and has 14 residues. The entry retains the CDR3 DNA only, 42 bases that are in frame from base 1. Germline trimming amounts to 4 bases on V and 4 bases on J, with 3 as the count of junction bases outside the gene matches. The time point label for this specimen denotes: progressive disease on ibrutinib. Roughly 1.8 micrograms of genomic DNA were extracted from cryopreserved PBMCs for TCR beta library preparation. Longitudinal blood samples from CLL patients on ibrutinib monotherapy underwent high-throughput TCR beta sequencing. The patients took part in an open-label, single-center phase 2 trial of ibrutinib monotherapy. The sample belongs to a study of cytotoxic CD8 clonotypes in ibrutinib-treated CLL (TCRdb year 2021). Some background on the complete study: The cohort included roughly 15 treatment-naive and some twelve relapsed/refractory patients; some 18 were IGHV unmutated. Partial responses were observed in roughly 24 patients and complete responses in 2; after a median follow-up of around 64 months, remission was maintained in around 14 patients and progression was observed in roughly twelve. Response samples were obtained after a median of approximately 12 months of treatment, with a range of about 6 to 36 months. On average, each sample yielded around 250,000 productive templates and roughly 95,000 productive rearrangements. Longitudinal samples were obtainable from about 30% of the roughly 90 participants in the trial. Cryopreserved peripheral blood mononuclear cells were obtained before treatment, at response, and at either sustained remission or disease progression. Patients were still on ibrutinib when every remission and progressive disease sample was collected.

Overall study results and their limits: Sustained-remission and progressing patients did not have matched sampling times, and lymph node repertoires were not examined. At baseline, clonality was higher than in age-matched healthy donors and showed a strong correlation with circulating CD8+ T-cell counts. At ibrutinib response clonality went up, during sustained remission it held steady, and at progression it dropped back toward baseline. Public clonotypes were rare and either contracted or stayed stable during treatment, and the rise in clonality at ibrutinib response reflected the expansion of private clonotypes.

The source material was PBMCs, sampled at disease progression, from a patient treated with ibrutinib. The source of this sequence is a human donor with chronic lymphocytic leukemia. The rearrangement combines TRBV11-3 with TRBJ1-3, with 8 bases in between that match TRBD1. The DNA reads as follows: TGTGCCAGCAGCTCGGACAGGGAAGGAAACACCATATATTTT. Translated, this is CASSSDREGNTIYF.